This TCR beta chain originates from a study of identical twins' blood T cells. Each CDR3 protein gets one entry after TCRdb re-called the 5' RACE reads with MiXCR. The sample holds 300,000 to 450,000 distinct CDR3 sequences, roughly 31% seen once. Germline V gene sequence: CDR1 SGDLS, CDR2 YYNGEE. The V gene end was trimmed by 3 bases and the J gene end by 5 bases; junction bases not matched to a gene: 3. The CDR3 totals 14 residues. This chain uses TRBV9 with TRBJ2-2; 8 bases are shared with TRBD1. The clonotype was recovered from a woman between 18 and 49 years old in good health. The specimen was PBMCs. The CDR3, as DNA: TGTGCCAGCAGCGCAGGGGGCCTGACCGGGGAGCTGTTTTTT. This encodes CASSAGGLTGELFF. Using reference TRBV9 and TRBJ2-2 for the parts outside the CDR3, the full variable domain is DSGVTQTPKHLITATGQRVTLRCSPRSGDLSVYWYQQSLDQGLQFLIQYYNGEERAKGNILERFSAQQFPDLHSELNLSSLELGDSALYFCASSAGGLTGELFFGEGSRLTVL.